This T cell receptor beta chain was documented in a study of blood T cell repertoires in COVID-19. About the study: Samples taken during acute and convalescent COVID-19 were collected in the United States, Italy and Spain. The cDNA or gDNA used as material had been derived from T cells, B-cell-depleted T cells, or PBMCs.

TCRdb's table, derived via immunoSEQ multiplex PCR, lists solely in-frame clones and lacks some. Of about 220,000 clones listed, roughly 84% are singletons. Participants' reported clinical history set cohort assignment. Cohort 3 donors were reported recovered after two negative PCRs, clearance, or symptom resolution. V lost 1 base to trimming and J lost 11 bases, with 22 bases between them. The CDR3 extends over 16 amino acids. The germline CDR1 and CDR2 sequences are SGHTA and FQGNSA. The TCR originated in a woman in her thirties or forties who had recovered from COVID-19. Input material: PBMCs or T cells enriched from blood (not recorded which). The chain couples TRBV7-2 to TRBJ2-3; no firm D call. Here the CDR3 DNA reads TGTGCCAGCAGCTTAGAGTTCGTGGCACCGGAGAGTGGGCAGTATTTT. Its translation: CASSLEFVAPESGQYF.